The present T cell receptor (beta chain) was sequenced within a study of cytomegalovirus exposure and HLA in healthy donors. Findings of the study overall: Listed as cytomegalovirus-associated were approximately 160 TCR beta chains.

As concerns this clone: As yet, its antigen is unknown.

V shed 5 bases and J shed 2 bases, with 19 bases lying between them. Germline V gene data show CDR1 as SNHLY and CDR2 as FYNNEI. CDR3 size: 17 residues. The PCR had 60 Vbeta and 13 Jbeta primers. Sequencing was performed with immunoSEQ multiplex PCR; in TCRdb, only in-frame clones are kept and a portion is missing. This sample has some 150,000 clones; 80% to 90% occur once, and the top ten carry around 2%. Specimen: PBMCs. The J gene is TRBJ1-3, the V gene TRBV2; D may be TRBD1 (6 bases). The receptor comes from a young woman in good health and CMV-seronegative. The CDR3: CASSYYDVQGAGNTIYF. The CDR3 DNA follows: TGTGCCAGCAGTTACTATGATGTACAGGGAGCTGGAAACACCATATATTTT. Full variable domain (missing parts from reference TRBV2 and TRBJ1-3): EPEVTQTPSHQVTQMGQEVILRCVPISNHLYFYWYRQILGQKVEFLVSFYNNEISEKSEIFDDQFSVERPDGSNFTLKIRSTKLEDSAMYFCASSYYDVQGAGNTIYFGEGSWLTVV.